Each of the 16 T cell receptor beta chains below was sequenced from the same sample in a study of T-cell memory formation after mild COVID-19. TCRdb recomputed calls from the 5' RACE reads with MiXCR, one row per CDR3 protein. The sample carries just over 400,000 distinct CDR3 sequences, 23% recorded once. Sequenced sample: PBMCs or a T cell subset sorted from them (not recorded which). The receptors originated from an adult woman who had mild COVID-19 (a few samples of this study predate the infection). Cell type and time point are not known.

Many counts were recorded for this clonotype. The J gene is TRBJ2-2, the V gene TRBV29-1; D gene ambiguous. Germline lookup yields CDR1 SQVTM and CDR2 ANQGSEA. This CDR3 has 14 amino acids. The V gene lost 3 bases and the J gene lost 0 bases, with 8 bases spanning the gap. For the CDR3, the DNA is TGCAGCGTTGATGCAGATTCGAACACCGGGGAGCTGTTTTTT. It specifies CSVDADSNTGELFF.

This clonotype came up a few times. The chain joins TRBV7-9 to TRBJ2-7; 10 bases agree with TRBD2. CDR3 length equals 19 residues. J gave up 2 bases and V 5 bases, and 18 bases lay outside the gene matches. CDR1 and CDR2 (germline): SEHNR, FQNEAQ (reference sequence). This chain's CDR3 is CASSPPWRASGRNTYEQYF. The DNA of the CDR3 is TGTGCCAGCAGCCCTCCGTGGCGGGCTAGCGGGAGAAACACCTACGAGCAGTACTTC.

This clonotype has a count of ten or more. The chain is built from TRBV20-1 and TRBJ2-1; 10 bases line up with TRBD1. Germline assignment: CDR1 DFQATT and CDR2 SNEGSKA (reference sequence). V dropped 5 bases and J dropped 7; count of bases not matched to a gene: 11. The CDR3 runs to 15 residues. The CDR3 protein is CSAGSRQGARNEQFF. The CDR3 coding sequence is TGCAGTGCTGGATCTCGACAGGGGGCGAGAAATGAGCAGTTCTTC.

The sample holds a few counts of this clonotype. The chain couples TRBV5-6 to TRBJ1-1; D is unclear. The germline gives CDR1 SGHDT, CDR2 YYEEEE. The V gene lost 0 bases and the J gene lost 2 bases, with 14 bases spanning the gap. The CDR3 contains 16 residues. The CDR3 coding sequence is TGTGCCAGCAGCTTGGCCTATATCAGCGACAACACTGAAGCTTTCTTT. It yields the protein CASSLAYISDNTEAFF.

At least ten counts were recorded for this clonotype. The chain links TRBV12-3 or TRBV12-4 to TRBJ2-1, with 9 bases aligning to TRBD2. J was trimmed by 10 bases and V by 3 bases; bases with no gene match: 1. This CDR3 region has 12 residues. CDR3 in amino acids: CASSFTSGEQFF. For the CDR3, the DNA is TGTGCCAGCAGTTTTACTAGCGGGGAGCAGTTCTTC.

The chain joins TRBV19 to TRBJ1-5; D remains unclear. Germline values: CDR1 LNHDA, CDR2 SQIVND (reference sequence). CDR3 length equals 15 residues. V was shortened by 6 bases and J by 4 bases, with 16 bases between the two germline ends. CDR3 protein: CASSQTSRTNQPQHF. The CDR3 bases are TGTGCCAGTAGCCAAACATCCCGAACGAATCAGCCCCAGCATTTT.

The CDR3 nucleotides read TGTGCCAGCAGCTTAGATTTAGCCAGGGGGTATTCACCCCTCCACTTT. Residues: CASSLDLARGYSPLHF. This chain joins TRBV11-2 and TRBJ1-6, with 7 bases that match TRBD1. J gave up 8 bases and V 0 bases, and 7 bases lay outside the gene matches. CDR1 is SGHAT, CDR2 FQNNGV, per germline. This CDR3 spans 16 amino acids.

V is TRBV7-2 and J is TRBJ2-5; 9 bases agree with TRBD2. The germline V gene encodes CDR1 SGHTA and CDR2 FQGNSA. V trimming: 5 bases; J trimming: 3 bases; junction bases outside the gene matches: 10. CDR3 size: 16 residues. CDR3: CASSRGASGIEETQYF. The CDR3 DNA reads TGTGCCAGCAGCCGAGGGGCTAGCGGGATCGAAGAGACCCAGTACTTC. Drawing the rest from reference TRBV7-2 and TRBJ2-5, the complete variable domain is GAGVSQSPSNKVTEKGKDVELRCDPISGHTALYWYRQSLGQGLEFLIYFQGNSAPDKSGLPSDRFSAERTGGSVSTLTIQRTQQEDSAVYLCASSRGASGIEETQYFGPGTRLLVL.

This clonotype was detected only once. The chain joins TRBV6-5 to TRBJ2-1, with 9 bases lining up with TRBD1. This CDR3 has 16 residues. J gave up 6 bases and V 5 bases, and 11 bases lay outside the gene matches. Germline CDR1 and CDR2: MNHEY and SVGAGI. The CDR3 sequence is CASSVYRGHVSNEQFF. In nucleotides, the CDR3 is TGTGCCAGCAGTGTGTACAGGGGGCATGTCAGCAATGAGCAGTTCTTC.

Many counts were recorded for this clonotype. This chain connects TRBV25-1 to TRBJ2-7; the match to TRBD1 covers 7 bases. V shed 4 bases and J 7 bases; nucleotides not matched to a gene: 7. The germline V gene has CDR1 MGHDK and CDR2 SYGVNS. The CDR3 has 13 residues. CDR3 in amino acids: CASSVLTGDEQYF. In DNA, the CDR3 is TGTGCCAGCAGTGTTCTCACAGGGGATGAGCAGTACTTC.

The rearrangement uses TRBV5-1 and TRBJ2-2; weak D call: TRBD1 (5 bases). V was pared by 0 bases and J by 7 bases, with 13 bases between. Germline-derived CDR1 and CDR2 are SGHRS and YFSETQ. This CDR3 is built from 15 residues. CDR3 sequence reads: CASSLVLTESGELFF. In nucleotides, the CDR3 is TGCGCCAGCAGCTTGGTATTGACAGAGAGCGGGGAGCTGTTTTTT.

This rearrangement joins TRBV7-9 to TRBJ2-5, with 11 nucleotides matching TRBD1. This CDR3 comprises 14 residues. V was clipped by 7 bases and J by 5 bases; unmatched bases: 6. The V gene's germline CDR1 is SEHNR and CDR2 FQNEAQ (reference sequence). CDR3 coding DNA: TGTGCCAGCACCAGGACAGGGGGCGAGGAGACCCAGTACTTC. Protein: CASTRTGGEETQYF.

Only a few counts were recorded for this clonotype. The chain has TRBV7-6 and TRBJ2-5; TRBD2 matches at 9 bases. Looked up from germline, CDR1 is SGHVS and CDR2 is FNYEAQ. The CDR3 consists of 14 residues. V lost 5 bases and J lost 5; bases outside the gene matches: 6. The CDR3 is CASSQVAGAETQYF. For the CDR3, the DNA is TGTGCCAGCAGCCAGGTAGCGGGAGCGGAGACCCAGTACTTC. The whole variable domain, filled in from reference TRBV7-6 and TRBJ2-5, reads GAGVSQSPRYKVTKRGQDVALRCDPISGHVSLYWYRQALGQGPEFLTYFNYEAQQDKSGLPNDRFSAERPEGSISTLTIQRTEQRDSAMYRCASSQVAGAETQYFGPGTRLLVL.

The V call is TRBV10-3, the J call TRBJ2-7, with 8 nucleotides matching TRBD1. This CDR3 is built from 15 residues. Germline CDR1 ENHRY, CDR2 SYGVKD. V dropped 5 bases and J dropped 2; count of bases not matched to a gene: 8. The CDR3 sequence: CAISRGTGATYEQYF. The CDR3 coding sequence is TGTGCCATCAGTCGAGGGACAGGAGCCACCTACGAGCAGTACTTC.

The chain combines TRBV5-1 with TRBJ2-5; the match to TRBD1 covers 10 bases. CDR3 length: 15 amino acids. The V gene's germline CDR1 is SGHRS and CDR2 YFSETQ. The J segment lost 5 bases and the V segment lost 6 bases, leaving 10 bases of the junction unmatched. In DNA, the CDR3 is TGCGCCAGCACCGGACAGGGGGTTGATTTTGAGACCCAGTACTTC. This translates into CASTGQGVDFETQYF.

The gene calls are TRBV5-6 and TRBJ2-1; TRBD2 might be the D (6 bases). Trimming stripped 7 bases from V and 9 bases from J, with 14 bases between. The CDR3 sequence is 12 residues long. CDR1 and CDR2 from the germline V gene are SGHDT and YYEEEE. DNA of the CDR3: TGTGCCAGCGGGACGGGAGTAGGTGAGCAGTTCTTC. Its protein product is CASGTGVGEQFF.